This T cell receptor beta chain was found in a study of cytomegalovirus exposure and HLA in healthy donors. Whole-study results and caveats: Some segments of the V type, notably TRBV6-2 and TRBV6-3, were excluded as indistinguishable. CMV serostatus was the only immune exposure information that was available. Most observed TCR sequences were rare, whereas some public TCRs were detected in many donors.

Use of 60 Vbeta and 13 Jbeta primers characterized the PCR. The data were produced by immunoSEQ multiplex PCR, yet TCRdb's version contains in-frame clones alone and is incomplete. In the table there are around 100,000 clones, 7.6% of which are singletons. Donors counted as nominally healthy when sampled, yet unrecorded immune exposures were likely. Deletions cut 5 bases from V and 1 base from J, with 9 bases between. Germline V gene lookup returns CDR1 SGHNT and CDR2 YENEEA. The CDR3 is made up of 13 amino acids. A remark on this clone: The antigen remains unidentified.

Input material: PBMCs. The V gene is TRBV11-3, the J gene TRBJ2-7; TRBD1 is a possible D gene (6 bases). The source of this sequence is a man in his fifties or sixties in good health and CMV-seronegative. The CDR3: CASSHRDSYEQYF. The CDR3 nucleotides read TGTGCCAGCAGCCACAGGGATTCCTACGAGCAGTACTTC.